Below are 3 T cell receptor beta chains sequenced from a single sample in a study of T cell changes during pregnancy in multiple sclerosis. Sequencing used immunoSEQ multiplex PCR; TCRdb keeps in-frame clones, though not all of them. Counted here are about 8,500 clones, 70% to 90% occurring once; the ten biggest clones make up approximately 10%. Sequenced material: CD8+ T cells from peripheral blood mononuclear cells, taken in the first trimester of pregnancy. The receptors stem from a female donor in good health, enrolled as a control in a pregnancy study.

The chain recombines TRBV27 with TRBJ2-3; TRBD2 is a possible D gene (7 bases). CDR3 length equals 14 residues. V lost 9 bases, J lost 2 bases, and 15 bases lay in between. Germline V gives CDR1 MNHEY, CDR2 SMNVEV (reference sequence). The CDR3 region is CASGGGGITDTQYF. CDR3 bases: TGTGCCAGTGGGGGCGGGGGTATCACAGATACGCAGTATTTT.

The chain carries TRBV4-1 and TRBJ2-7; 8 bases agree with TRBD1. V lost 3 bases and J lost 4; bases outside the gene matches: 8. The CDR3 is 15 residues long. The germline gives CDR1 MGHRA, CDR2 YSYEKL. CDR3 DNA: TGCGCCAGCAGCCACGGTGGACAGGGAAGTTACGAGCAGTACTTC. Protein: CASSHGGQGSYEQYF.

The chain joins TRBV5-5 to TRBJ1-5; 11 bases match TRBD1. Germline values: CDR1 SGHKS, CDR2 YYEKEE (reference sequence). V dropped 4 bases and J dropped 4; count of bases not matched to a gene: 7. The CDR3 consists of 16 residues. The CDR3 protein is CASSPRDRGFNQPQHF. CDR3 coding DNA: TGTGCCAGCAGCCCACGGGACAGGGGGTTTAATCAGCCCCAGCATTTT.